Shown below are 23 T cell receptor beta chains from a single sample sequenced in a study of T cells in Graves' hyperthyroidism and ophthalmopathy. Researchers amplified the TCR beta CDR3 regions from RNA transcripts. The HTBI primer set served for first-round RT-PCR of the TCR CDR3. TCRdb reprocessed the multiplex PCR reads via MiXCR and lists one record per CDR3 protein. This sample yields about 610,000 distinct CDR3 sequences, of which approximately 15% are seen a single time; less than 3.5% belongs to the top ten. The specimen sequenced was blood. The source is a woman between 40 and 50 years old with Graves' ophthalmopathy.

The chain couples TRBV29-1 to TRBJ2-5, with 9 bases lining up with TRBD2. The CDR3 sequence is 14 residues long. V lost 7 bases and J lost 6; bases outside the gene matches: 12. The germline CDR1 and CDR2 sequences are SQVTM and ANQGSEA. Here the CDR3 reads CSGFGSGSAKTQYF. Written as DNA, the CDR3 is TGCAGCGGTTTCGGTAGCGGGAGTGCGAAGACCCAGTACTTC.

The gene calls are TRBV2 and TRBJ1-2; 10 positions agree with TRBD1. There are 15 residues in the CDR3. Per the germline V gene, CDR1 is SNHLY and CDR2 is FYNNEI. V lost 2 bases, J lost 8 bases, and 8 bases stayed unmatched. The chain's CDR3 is CASSEFTGTGVGYTF. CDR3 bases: TGTGCCAGCAGTGAATTTACCGGGACAGGGGTCGGCTACACCTTC.

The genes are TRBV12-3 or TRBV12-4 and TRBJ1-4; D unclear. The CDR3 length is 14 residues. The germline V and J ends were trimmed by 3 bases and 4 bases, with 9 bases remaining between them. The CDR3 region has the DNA TGTGCCAGCAGTTTTCGGCGGTATAATGAAAAACTGTTTTTT. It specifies CASSFRRYNEKLFF.

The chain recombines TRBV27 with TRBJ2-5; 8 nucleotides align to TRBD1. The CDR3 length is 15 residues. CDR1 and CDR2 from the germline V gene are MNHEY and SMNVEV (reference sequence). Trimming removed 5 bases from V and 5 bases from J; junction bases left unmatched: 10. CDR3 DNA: TGTGCCAGCAGTCTGGACAGGGCGTTGGGGGAGACCCAGTACTTC. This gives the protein CASSLDRALGETQYF.

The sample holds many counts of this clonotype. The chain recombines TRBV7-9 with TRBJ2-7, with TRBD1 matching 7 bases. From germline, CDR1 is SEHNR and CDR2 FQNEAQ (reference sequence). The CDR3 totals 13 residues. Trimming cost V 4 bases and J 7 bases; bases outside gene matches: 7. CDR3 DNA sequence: TGTGCCAGCAGCTGGACAGGCCCAGGGGAGCAGTACTTC. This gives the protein CASSWTGPGEQYF.

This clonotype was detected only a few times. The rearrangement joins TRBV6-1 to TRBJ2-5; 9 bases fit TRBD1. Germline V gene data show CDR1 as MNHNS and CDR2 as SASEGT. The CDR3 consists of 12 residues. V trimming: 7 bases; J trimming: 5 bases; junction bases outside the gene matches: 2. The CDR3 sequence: CASKDRGETQYF. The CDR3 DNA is TGTGCCAGCAAGGACAGGGGCGAGACCCAGTACTTC.

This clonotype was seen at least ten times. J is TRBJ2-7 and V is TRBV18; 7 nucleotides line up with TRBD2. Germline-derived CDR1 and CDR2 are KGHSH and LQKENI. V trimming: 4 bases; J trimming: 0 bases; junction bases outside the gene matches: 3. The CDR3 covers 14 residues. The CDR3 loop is CASSRGRDSYEQYF. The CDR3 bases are TGTGCCAGCTCACGGGGGAGGGACTCCTACGAGCAGTACTTC.

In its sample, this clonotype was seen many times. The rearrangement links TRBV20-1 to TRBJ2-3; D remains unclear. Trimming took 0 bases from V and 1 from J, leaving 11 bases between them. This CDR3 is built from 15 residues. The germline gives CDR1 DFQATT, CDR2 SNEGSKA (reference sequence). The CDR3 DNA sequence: TGCAGTGCTAGAGACCCCACTCGGGGCACAGATACGCAGTATTTT. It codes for CSARDPTRGTDTQYF.

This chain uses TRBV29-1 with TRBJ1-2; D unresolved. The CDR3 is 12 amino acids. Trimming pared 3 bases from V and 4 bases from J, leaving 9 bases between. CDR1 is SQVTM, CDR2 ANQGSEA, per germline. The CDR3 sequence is CSVDNVSYGYTF. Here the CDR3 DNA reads TGCAGCGTTGATAATGTAAGCTATGGCTACACCTTC.

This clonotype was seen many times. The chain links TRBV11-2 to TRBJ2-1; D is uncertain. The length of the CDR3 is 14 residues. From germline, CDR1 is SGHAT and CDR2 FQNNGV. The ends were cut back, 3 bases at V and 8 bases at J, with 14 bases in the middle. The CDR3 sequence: CASSFRLGEDEQFF. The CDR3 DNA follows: TGTGCCAGCAGCTTTCGACTTGGAGAGGATGAGCAGTTCTTC.

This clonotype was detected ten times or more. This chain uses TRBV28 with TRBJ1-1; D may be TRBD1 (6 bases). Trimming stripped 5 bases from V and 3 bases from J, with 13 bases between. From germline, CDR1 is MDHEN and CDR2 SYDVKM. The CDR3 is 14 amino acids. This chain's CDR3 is CASSRRGIYTEAFF. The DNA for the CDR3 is TGTGCCAGCAGTAGGAGGGGGATTTACACTGAAGCTTTCTTT. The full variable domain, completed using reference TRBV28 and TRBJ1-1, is DVKVTQSSRYLVKRTGEKVFLECVQDMDHENMFWYRQDPGLGLRLIYFSYDVKMKEKGDIPEGYSVSREKKERFSLILESASTNQTSMYLCASSRRGIYTEAFFGQGTRLTVV.

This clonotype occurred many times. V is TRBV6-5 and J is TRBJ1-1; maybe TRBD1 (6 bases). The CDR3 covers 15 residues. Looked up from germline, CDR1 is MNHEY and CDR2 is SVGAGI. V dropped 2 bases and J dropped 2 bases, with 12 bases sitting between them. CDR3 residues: CASSYPLDSNTEAFF. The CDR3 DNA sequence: TGTGCCAGCAGTTACCCATTGGACAGTAACACTGAAGCTTTCTTT.

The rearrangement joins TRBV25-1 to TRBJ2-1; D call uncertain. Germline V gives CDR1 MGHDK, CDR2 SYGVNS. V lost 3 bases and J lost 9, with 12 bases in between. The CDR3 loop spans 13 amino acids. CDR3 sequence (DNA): TGTGCCAGCAGTGATAGGGAAGCAGTTGAGCAGTTCTTC. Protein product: CASSDREAVEQFF.

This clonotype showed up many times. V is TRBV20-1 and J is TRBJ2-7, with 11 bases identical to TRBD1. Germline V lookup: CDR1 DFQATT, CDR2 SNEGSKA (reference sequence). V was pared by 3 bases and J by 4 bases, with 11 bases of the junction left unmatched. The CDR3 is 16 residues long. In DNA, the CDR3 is TGCAGTGCTAGCGACCCAGGACAGGGGGCGGGTTACGAGCAGTACTTC. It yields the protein CSASDPGQGAGYEQYF.

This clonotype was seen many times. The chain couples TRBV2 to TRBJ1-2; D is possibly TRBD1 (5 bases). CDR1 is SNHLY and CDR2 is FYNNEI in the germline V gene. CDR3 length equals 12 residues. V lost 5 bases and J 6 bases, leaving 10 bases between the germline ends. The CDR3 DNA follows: TGTGCCAGCAGTCCGGGGGTCAATGGCTACACCTTC. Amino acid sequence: CASSPGVNGYTF. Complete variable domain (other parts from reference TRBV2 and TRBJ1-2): EPEVTQTPSHQVTQMGQEVILRCVPISNHLYFYWYRQILGQKVEFLVSFYNNEISEKSEIFDDQFSVERPDGSNFTLKIRSTKLEDSAMYFCASSPGVNGYTFGSGTRLTVV.

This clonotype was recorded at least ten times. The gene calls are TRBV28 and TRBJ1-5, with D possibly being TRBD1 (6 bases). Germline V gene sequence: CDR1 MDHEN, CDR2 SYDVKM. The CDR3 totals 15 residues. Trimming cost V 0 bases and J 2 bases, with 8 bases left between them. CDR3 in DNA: TGTGCCAGCAGTTTATGGACAGGCGGCAATCAGCCCCAGCATTTT. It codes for CASSLWTGGNQPQHF.

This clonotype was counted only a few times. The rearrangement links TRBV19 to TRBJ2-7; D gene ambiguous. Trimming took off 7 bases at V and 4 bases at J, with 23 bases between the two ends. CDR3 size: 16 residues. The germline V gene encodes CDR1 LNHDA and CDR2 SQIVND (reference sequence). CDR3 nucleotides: TGTGCCAGTATCCACAGTCGGGTTGCCCAACTATACGAGCAGTACTTC. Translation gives CASIHSRVAQLYEQYF.

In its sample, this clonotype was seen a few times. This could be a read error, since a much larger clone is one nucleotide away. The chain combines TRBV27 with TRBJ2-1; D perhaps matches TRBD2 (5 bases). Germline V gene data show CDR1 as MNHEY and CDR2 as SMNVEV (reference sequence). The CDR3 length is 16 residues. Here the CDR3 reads CASSFRASLGNNEQLF. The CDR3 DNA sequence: TGTGCCAGCAGTTTTAGGGCTAGCTTGGGCAACAATGAGCAGCTCTTC.

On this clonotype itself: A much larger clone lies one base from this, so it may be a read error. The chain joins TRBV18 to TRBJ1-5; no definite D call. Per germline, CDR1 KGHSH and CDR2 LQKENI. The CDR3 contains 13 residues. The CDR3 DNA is TGTGTCAGCTCACCAAGTAGCAATCAGCCCCAGCATTTT. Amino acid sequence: CVSSPSSNQPQHF. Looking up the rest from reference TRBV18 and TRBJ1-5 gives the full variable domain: NAGVMQNPRHLVRRRGQEARLRCSPMKGHSHVYWYRQLPEEGLKFMVYLQKENIIDESGMPKERFSAEFPKEGPSILRIQQVVRGDSAAYFCVSSPSSNQPQHFGDGTRLSIL.

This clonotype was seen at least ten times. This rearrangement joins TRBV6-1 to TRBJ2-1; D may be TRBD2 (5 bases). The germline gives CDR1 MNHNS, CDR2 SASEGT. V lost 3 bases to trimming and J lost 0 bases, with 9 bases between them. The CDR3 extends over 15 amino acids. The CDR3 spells CASSELGSSYNEQFF. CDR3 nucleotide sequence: TGTGCCAGCAGTGAGTTGGGGAGCTCCTACAATGAGCAGTTCTTC.

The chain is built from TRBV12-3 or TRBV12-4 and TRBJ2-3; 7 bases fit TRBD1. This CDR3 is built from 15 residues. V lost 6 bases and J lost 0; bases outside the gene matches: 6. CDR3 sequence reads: CASSTQTGSTDTQYF. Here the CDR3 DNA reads TGTGCCAGCAGCACACAGACAGGGAGCACAGATACGCAGTATTTT.

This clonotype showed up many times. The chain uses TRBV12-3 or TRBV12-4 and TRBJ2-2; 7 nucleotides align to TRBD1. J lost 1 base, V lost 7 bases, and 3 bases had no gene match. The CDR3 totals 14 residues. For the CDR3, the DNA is TGTGCCAGCAAGGGACAGATGAACACCGGGGAGCTGTTTTTT. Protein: CASKGQMNTGELFF.

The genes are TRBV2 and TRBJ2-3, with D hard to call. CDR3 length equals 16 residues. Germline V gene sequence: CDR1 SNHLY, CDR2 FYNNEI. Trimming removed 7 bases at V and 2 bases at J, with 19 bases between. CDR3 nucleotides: TGTGCCAGCACGACCCGAGAAGCGACCTTCACAGATACGCAGTATTTT. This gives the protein CASTTREATFTDTQYF.